Given below is one T cell receptor beta chain in context. As yet, its antigen is unknown. Produced via immunoSEQ multiplex PCR; TCRdb's table is partial and in-frame only. The sample has about 160,000 clones; less than 95% are singletons. The V end lost 5 bases, the J end lost 6 bases, and 21 bases lay between the germline ends. Germline lookup yields CDR1 SGHRS and CDR2 YFSETQ. CDR3 length: 16 residues. The sample comes from a study of T cell responses to AZD1222 COVID-19 vaccine. Background on the study: The analysis combined second doses at about 4 or about 12 weeks. Study outcomes and limitations: Clonal diversity was possibly underestimated, and white British individuals and females predominated among donors. Spike was spanned by vaccine-associated CD4 TCRs, which were dominant at 160-218 and 743-854.

Sample: peripheral blood, taken on day 0 of AZD1222 vaccination. This clonotype was sampled from an adult in good health. The chain links TRBV5-1 to TRBJ2-1; D might be TRBD1 (5 bases). The CDR3 coding sequence is TGCGCCAGCAGGCCCTATCTGGTTGGGGCAGGCAATGAGCAGTTCTTC. Translated, it gives CASRPYLVGAGNEQFF.